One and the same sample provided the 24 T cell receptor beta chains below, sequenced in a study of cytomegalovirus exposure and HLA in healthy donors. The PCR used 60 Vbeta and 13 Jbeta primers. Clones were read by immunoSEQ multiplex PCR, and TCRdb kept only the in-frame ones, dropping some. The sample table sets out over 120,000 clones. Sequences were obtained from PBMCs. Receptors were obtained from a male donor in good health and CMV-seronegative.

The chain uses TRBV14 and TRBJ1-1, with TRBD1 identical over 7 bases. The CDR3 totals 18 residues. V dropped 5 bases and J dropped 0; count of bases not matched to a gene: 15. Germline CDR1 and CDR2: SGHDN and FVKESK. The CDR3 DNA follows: TGTGCCAGCAGCATTCACAGGGGAACCTTGAAGATGAACACTGAAGCTTTCTTT. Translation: CASSIHRGTLKMNTEAFF.

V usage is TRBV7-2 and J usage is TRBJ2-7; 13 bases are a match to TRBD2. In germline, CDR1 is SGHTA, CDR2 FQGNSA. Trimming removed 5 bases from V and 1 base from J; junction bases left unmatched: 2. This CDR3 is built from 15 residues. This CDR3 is CASSTGLAGSYEQYF. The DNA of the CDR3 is TGTGCCAGCAGCACGGGACTAGCGGGGTCCTACGAGCAGTACTTC.

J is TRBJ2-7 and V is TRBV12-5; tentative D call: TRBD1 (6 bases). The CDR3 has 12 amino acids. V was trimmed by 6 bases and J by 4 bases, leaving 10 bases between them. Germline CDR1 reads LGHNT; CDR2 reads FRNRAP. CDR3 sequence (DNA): TGTGCTAGTGGCAGGGGCGAGTACGAGCAGTACTTC. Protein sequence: CASGRGEYEQYF. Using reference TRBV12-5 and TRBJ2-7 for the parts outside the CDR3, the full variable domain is DARVTQTPRHKVTEMGQEVTMRCQPILGHNTVFWYRQTMMQGLELLAYFRNRAPLDDSGMPKDRFSAEMPDATLATLKIQPSEPRDSAVYFCASGRGEYEQYFGPGTRLTVT.

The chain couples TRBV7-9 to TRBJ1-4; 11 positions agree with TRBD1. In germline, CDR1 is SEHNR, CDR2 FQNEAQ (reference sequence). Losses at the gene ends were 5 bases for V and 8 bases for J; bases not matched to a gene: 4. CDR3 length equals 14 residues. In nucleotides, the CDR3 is TGTGCCAGCAGCACCGGGACAGGGGGGGAAAAACTGTTTTTT. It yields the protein CASSTGTGGEKLFF.

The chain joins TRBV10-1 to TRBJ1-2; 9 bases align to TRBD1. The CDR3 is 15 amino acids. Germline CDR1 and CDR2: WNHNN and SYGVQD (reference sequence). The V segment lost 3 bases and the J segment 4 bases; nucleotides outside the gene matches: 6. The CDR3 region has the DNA TGCGCCAGCAGTGAAGGGGGACAGGGAATCTATGGCTACACCTTC. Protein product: CASSEGGQGIYGYTF.

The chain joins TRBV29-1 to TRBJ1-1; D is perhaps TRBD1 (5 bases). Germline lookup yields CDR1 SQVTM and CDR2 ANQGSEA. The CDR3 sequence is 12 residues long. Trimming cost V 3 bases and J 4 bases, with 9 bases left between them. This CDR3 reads CSVDRGSTEAFF. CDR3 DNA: TGCAGCGTTGATCGGGGGAGCACTGAAGCTTTCTTT.

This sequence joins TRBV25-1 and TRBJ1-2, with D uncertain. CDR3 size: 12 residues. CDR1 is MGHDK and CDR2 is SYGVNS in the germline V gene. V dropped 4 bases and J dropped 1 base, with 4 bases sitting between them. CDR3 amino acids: CASSGNNYGYTF. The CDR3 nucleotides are TGTGCCAGCAGTGGTAATAACTATGGCTACACCTTC.

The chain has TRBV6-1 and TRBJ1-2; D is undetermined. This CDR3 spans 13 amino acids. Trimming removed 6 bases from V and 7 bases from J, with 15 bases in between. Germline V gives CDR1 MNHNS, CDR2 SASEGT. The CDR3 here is CASSVQRTSGYTF. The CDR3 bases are TGTGCCAGCAGCGTGCAGCGAACCTCTGGCTACACCTTC.

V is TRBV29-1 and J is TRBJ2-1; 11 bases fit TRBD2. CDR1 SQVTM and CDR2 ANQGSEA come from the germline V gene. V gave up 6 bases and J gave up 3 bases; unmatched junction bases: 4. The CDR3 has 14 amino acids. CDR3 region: CSVQTSGIYNEQFF. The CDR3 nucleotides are TGCAGCGTCCAGACTAGCGGGATCTACAATGAGCAGTTCTTC.

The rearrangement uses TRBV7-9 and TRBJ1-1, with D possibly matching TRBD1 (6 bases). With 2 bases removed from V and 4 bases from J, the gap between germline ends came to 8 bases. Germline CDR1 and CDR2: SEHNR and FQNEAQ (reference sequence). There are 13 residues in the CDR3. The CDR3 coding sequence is TGTGCCAGCAGCTTAAAACAGGGCACTGAAGCTTTCTTT. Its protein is CASSLKQGTEAFF. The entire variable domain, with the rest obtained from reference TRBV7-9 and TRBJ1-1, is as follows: DTGVSQNPRHKITKRGQNVTFRCDPISEHNRLYWYRQTLGQGPEFLTYFQNEAQLEKSRLLSDRFSAERPKGSFSTLEIQRTEQGDSAMYLCASSLKQGTEAFFGQGTRLTVV.

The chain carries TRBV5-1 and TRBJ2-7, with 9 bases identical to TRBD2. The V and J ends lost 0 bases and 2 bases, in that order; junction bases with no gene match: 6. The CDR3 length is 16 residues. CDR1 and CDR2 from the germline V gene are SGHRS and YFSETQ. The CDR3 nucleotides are TGCGCCAGCAGCTTGGCCCTAGCGGGGTATCCCTACGAGCAGTACTTC. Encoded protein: CASSLALAGYPYEQYF.

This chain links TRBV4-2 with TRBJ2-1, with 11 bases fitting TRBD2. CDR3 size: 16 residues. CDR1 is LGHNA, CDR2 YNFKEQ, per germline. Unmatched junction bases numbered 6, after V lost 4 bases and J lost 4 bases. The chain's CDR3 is CASSPTGTSGYNEQFF. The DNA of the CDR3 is TGTGCCAGCAGCCCCACCGGGACTAGCGGATACAATGAGCAGTTCTTC.

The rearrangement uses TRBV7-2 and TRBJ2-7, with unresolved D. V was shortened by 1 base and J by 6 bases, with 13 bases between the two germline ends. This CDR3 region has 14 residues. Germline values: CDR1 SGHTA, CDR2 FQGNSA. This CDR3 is CASSLVGHSGEQYF. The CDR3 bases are TGTGCCAGCAGCTTAGTTGGGCACTCAGGCGAGCAGTACTTC.

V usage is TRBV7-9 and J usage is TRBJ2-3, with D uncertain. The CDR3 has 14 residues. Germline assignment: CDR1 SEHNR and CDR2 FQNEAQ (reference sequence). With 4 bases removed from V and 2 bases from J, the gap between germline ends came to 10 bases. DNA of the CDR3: TGTGCCAGCAGCTATACTCGTAACACAGATACGCAGTATTTT. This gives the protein CASSYTRNTDTQYF.

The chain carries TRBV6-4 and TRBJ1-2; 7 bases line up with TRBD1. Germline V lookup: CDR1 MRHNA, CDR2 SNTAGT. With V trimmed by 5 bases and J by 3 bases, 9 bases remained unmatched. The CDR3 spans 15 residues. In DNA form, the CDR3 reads TGTGCCAGCAGTCCTAGACCGGGACAGTACTATGGCTACACCTTC. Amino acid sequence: CASSPRPGQYYGYTF.

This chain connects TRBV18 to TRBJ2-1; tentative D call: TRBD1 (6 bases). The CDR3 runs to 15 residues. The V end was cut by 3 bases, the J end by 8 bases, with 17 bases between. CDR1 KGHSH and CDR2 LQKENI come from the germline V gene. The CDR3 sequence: CASSPGTIFGDEQFF. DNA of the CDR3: TGTGCCAGCTCACCCGGGACAATCTTTGGTGATGAGCAGTTCTTC.

The CDR3 sequence is CASSLVPGGGGNTIYF. The CDR3 DNA sequence: TGTGCCAGCAGCTTAGTTCCGGGGGGAGGAGGAAACACCATATATTTT. This chain joins TRBV7-8 and TRBJ1-3, with D tentatively TRBD1 (5 bases). The CDR3 contains 16 residues. Trimming removed 1 base at V and 4 bases at J, with 14 bases between. In germline, CDR1 is SGHVS, CDR2 FQNEAQ.

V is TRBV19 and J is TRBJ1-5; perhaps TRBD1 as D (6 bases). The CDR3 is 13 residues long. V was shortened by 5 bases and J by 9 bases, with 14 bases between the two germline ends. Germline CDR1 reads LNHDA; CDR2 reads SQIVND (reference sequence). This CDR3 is CASSDRPVGPQHF. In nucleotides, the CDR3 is TGTGCCAGTAGTGACAGGCCGGTAGGGCCCCAGCATTTT.

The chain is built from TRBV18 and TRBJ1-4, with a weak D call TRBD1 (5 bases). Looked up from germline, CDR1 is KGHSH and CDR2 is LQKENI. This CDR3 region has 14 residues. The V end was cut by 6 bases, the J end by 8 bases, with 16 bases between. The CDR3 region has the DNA TGTGCCAGCTCCCCCACAGGCGCCTTAGAAAAACTGTTTTTT. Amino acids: CASSPTGALEKLFF.

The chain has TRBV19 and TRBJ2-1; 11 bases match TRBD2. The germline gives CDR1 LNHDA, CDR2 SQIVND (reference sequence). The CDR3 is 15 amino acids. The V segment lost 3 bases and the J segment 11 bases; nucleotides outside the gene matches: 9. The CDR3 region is CASSILGTSGNKQFF. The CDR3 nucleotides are TGTGCCAGTAGTATCCTTGGGACTAGCGGAAACAAGCAGTTCTTC.

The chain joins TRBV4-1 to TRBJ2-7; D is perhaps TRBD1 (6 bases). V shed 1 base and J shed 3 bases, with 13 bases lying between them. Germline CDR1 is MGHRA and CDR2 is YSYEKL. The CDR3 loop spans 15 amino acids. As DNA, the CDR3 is TGCGCCAGCAGCCAAGGCGTGACAGGAGACTACGAGCAGTACTTC. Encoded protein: CASSQGVTGDYEQYF.

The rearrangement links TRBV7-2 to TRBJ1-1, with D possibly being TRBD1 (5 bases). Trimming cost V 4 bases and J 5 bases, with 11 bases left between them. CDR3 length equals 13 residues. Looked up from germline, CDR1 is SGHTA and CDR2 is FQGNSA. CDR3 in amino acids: CASSSLSGTEAFF. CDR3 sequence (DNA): TGTGCCAGCAGCTCCCTTTCAGGGACTGAAGCTTTCTTT.

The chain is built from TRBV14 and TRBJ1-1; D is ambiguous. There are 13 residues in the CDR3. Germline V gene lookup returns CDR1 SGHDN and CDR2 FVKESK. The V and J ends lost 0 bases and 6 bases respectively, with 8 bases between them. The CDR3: CASSQDYRSEAFF. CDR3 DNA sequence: TGTGCCAGCAGCCAAGATTATAGATCTGAAGCTTTCTTT.

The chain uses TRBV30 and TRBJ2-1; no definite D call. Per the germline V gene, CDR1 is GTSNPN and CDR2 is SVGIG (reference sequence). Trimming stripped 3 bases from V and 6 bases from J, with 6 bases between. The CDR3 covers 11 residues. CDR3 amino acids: CAWRAVNEQFF. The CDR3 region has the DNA TGTGCCTGGAGGGCGGTCAATGAGCAGTTCTTC.